This TCR beta chain was sequenced in a study of T cells in Graves' hyperthyroidism and ophthalmopathy (dated by TCRdb to about 2019). At the level of the whole study: Peripheral blood was sampled at the time of initial diagnosis, prior to any treatment. To identify TCR V-J signatures that set the groups apart, the researchers used a discovery cohort of 100 patients, made up of under 50 with Graves' ophthalmopathy and about 55 with stable Graves' hyperthyroidism. Prospective prediction of ophthalmopathy was tested in an independent validation cohort of some 19 hyperthyroidism patients and some 17 patients who later progressed to ophthalmopathy. The roughly 100 discovery patients were randomly divided into training and test sets at a 7:3 ratio. In several Graves' hyperthyroidism patients, the study also compared T-cell repertoires from thyroid tissue with T-cell repertoires from blood. After sampling, hyperthyroidism patients received methimazole starting at 30 mg daily, and ophthalmopathy patients received high-dose intravenous methylprednisolone. According to the paper, TCR Vbeta CDR3 sequencing was carried out on roughly 130 peripheral blood samples, which came from approximately 41 ophthalmopathy, around 75 hyperthyroidism and roughly 17 progressor patients.

General conclusions and limits of the study: A 13 V-J signature model separated ophthalmopathy from stable hyperthyroidism, with approximately 86% sensitivity and 81.08% specificity in cross-validation and 80%/75% in testing. In validation, the model predicted progression to ophthalmopathy with over 65% sensitivity and 72% to 85% specificity, a median of around 6.6 months before onset. No statistical method was used to fix the sample size in advance, and group allocation was not hidden from the investigators. Blood samples also contained most of the expanded thyroid clonotypes (frequency above 0.001), which suggests that blood repertoires may reflect thyroid immune responses.

There are many counts of this clonotype. No antigen is known for it. There are no base qualities to consult, and no much larger clone falls within one base. Stable Graves' hyperthyroidism was defined as the absence of progression to ophthalmopathy over 18 months of follow-up. The hyperthyroidism patients were between 18 and 65 years old and newly diagnosed, with a disease duration of less than 2 months. Any patient with an uncontrolled infection, another autoimmune disease, pregnancy or lactation was excluded. Diagnoses relied on clinical symptoms, serum thyroxine and TRAb, thyroid ultrasound and orbital computed tomography. PBMCs were separated from 7.5 to 10 ml of fresh peripheral blood using Ficoll-Paque density gradient centrifugation. Trizol reagent was used to extract total RNA, and RNA quality was then checked on an Agilent 2100 Bioanalyzer. The CDR3 goes from the cysteine to the phenylalanine over 14 residues. Here the CDR3 DNA is all that survives: 42 bases in frame from base 1. CDR1 and CDR2 (MNHNS, SASEGT) derive from the germline V gene. V and J are truncated by 8 bases and 2 bases respectively, leaving an intervening sequence of 16 bases.

The TCR beta CDR3 regions were amplified from RNA transcripts. The TCR CDR3 was subjected to a first round of RT-PCR using the HTBI primer set and the Qiagen OneStep RT-PCR kit. A second multiplex PCR round built the libraries, followed by size selection and purification. Paired-end sequencing of the libraries was performed with 100 bp reads on an Illumina HiSeq2000. In the source study's methods: SOAPnuke was used to process the raw data, with reads discarded if the reads contained adapters or uncalled bases, had a mean Phred below 15, or lacked an exact constant-primer or identifier match. COPE v1.2.5 was used to merge the high-quality paired reads, and each unique nucleotide sequence was defined as a clonotype. MiTCR v1.1 was used to align clonotypes to the IMGT TRBV, TRBD and TRBJ reference segments. The analysis was restricted to V-J combinations with a frequency above 0.0001, which together covered around 99% of the repertoires. A TCS score was defined as the ratio of F50 (clonal expansion) to E x V (chaos), with BLOSUM62-based TCRdist applied between CDR3 peptides within each V-J. Welch's t-statistics and random forest reduced 450 to 600 V-J features to 13, which were used in a naive Bayes classifier (R e1071). The public reads were reanalyzed by TCRdb: fastp trimming at Q25, MiXCR alignment, in-frame beta chains only. All rows with the same CDR3 protein become a single entry with the most common DNA and genes. None of the V and J calls come from the authors' own analysis; TCRdb made them. Counted in this sample were some 440,000 distinct CDR3 sequences; approximately 14% of them appeared once. Of the sample, less than 15% is held by the ten largest clones.

The sequencing sample was made of blood. This chain is built from TRBV6-1 and TRBJ2-7; the D gene cannot be resolved reliably. This TCR derives from a young woman with Graves' hyperthyroidism. The CDR3 region reads CASERPPPTYEQYF. The bases are TGTGCCAGCGAGCGTCCCCCCCCTACCTACGAGCAGTACTTC.